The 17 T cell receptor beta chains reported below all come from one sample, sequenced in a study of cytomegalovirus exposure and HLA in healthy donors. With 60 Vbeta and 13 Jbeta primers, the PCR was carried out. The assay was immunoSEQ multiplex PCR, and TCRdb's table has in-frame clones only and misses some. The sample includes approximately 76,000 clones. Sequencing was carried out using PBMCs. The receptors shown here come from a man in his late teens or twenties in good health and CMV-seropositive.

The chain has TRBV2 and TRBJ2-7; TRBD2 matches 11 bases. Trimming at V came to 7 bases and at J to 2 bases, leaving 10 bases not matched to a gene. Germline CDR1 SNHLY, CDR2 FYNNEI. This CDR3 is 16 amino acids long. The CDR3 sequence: CASTPLVTSGAYEQYF. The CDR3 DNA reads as TGTGCCAGCACCCCCCTAGTGACTAGCGGGGCCTACGAGCAGTACTTC.

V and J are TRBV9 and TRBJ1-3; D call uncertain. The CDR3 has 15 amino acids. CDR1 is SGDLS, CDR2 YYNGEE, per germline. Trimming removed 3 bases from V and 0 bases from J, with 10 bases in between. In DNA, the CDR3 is TGTGCCAGCAGCGCACCTGACTTCTCTGGAAACACCATATATTTT. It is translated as CASSAPDFSGNTIYF.

The CDR3 DNA sequence: TGTGCCATCATGGGGACTAGCGGGAGTGGGGAGCAGTACTTC. As protein: CAIMGTSGSGEQYF. The rearrangement joins TRBV10-3 to TRBJ2-5, with TRBD2 matching over 14 bases. The CDR3 spans 14 residues. With V trimmed by 7 bases and J by 11 bases, 9 bases remained unmatched. Germline lookup yields CDR1 ENHRY and CDR2 SYGVKD.

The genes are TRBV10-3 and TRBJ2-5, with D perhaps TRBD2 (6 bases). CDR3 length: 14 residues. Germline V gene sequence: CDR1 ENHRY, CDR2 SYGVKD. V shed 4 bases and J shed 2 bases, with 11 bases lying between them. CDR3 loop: CAISGRVPQETQYF. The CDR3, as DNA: TGTGCCATCAGTGGGAGGGTACCACAAGAGACCCAGTACTTC.

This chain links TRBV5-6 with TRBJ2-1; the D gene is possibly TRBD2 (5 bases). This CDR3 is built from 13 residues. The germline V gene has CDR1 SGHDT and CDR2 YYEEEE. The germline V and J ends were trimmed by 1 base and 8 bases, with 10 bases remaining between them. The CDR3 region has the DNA TGTGCCAGCAGCTTGATAAGCGGCGATGAGCAGTTCTTC. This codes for CASSLISGDEQFF.

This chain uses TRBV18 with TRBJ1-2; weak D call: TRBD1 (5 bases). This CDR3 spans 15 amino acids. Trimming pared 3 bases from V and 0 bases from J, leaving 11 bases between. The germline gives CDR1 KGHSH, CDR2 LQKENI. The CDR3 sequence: CASSPRTRSNYGYTF. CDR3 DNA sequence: TGTGCCAGCTCACCGAGGACAAGATCTAACTATGGCTACACCTTC.

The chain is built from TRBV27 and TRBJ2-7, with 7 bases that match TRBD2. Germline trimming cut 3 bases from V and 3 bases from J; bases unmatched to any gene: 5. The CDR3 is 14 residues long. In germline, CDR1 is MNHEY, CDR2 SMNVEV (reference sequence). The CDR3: CASSFWGEGYEQYF. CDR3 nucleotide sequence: TGTGCCAGCAGTTTCTGGGGGGAGGGCTACGAGCAGTACTTC.

Written as DNA, the CDR3 is TGTGCCAGCAGCTTAGAGGGGGCGGGGACAGAGTATGGCTACACCTTC. It is translated as CASSLEGAGTEYGYTF. V and J are TRBV7-8 and TRBJ1-2; 7 bases line up with TRBD1. The junction had 10 bases not matched to a gene; V was cut back by 1 base and J by 5 bases. The CDR3 runs to 16 residues. Per the germline V gene, CDR1 is SGHVS and CDR2 is FQNEAQ.

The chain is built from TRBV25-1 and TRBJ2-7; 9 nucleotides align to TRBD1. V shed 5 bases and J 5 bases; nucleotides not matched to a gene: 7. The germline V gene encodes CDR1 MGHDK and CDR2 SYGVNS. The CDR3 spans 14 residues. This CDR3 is CASSSLGDRDEQYF. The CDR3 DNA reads TGTGCCAGCAGTTCCCTAGGGGACAGGGACGAGCAGTACTTC.

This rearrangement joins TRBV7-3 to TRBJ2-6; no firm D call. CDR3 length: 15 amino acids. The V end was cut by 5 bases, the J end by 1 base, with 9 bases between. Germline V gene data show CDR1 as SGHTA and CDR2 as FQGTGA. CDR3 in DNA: TGTGCCAGCAGCCCACAACCGTCTGGGGCCAACGTCCTGACTTTC. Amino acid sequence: CASSPQPSGANVLTF.

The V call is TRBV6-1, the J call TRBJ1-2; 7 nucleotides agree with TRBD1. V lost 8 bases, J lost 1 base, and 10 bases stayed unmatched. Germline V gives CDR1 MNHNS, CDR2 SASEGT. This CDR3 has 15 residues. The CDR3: CASRPRTGDNYGYTF. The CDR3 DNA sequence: TGTGCCAGCCGCCCCAGGACAGGTGATAACTATGGCTACACCTTC.

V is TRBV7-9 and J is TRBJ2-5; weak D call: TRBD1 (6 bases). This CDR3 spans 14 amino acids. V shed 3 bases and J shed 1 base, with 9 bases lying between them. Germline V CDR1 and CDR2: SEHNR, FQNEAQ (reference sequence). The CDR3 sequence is CASSFSRGQETQYF. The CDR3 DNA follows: TGTGCCAGCAGCTTCAGCAGGGGCCAAGAGACCCAGTACTTC.

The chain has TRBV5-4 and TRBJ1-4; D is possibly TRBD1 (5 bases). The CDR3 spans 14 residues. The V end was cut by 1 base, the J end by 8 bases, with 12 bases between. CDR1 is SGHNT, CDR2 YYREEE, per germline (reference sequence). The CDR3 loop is CASSLRSGGEKLFF. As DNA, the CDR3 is TGTGCCAGCAGCTTGCGTTCCGGGGGAGAAAAACTGTTTTTT.

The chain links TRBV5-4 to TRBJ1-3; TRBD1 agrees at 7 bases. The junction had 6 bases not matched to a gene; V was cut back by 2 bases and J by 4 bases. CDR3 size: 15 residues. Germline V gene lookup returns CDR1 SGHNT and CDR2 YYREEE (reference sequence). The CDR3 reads CASSFGTDGGNTIYF. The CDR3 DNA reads TGTGCCAGCAGCTTTGGGACAGATGGGGGAAACACCATATATTTT.

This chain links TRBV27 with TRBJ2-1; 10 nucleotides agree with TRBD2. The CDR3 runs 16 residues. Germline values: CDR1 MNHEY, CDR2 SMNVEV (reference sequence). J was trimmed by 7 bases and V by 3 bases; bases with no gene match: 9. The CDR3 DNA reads TGTGCCAGCAGTTTCTCTCGGACTAGCGGAGTTAATGAGCAGTTCTTC. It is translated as CASSFSRTSGVNEQFF.

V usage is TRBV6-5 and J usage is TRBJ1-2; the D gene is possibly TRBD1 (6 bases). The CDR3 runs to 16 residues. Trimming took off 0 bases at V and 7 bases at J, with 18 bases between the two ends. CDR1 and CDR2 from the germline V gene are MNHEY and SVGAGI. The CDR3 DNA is TGTGCCAGCAGTTACTCCAGACAGGCGATGATTGGTGGCTACACCTTC. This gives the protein CASSYSRQAMIGGYTF.

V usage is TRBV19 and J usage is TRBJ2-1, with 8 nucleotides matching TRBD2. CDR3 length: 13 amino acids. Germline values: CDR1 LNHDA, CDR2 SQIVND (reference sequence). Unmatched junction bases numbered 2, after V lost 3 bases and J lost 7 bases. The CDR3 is CASSIGTRNEQFF. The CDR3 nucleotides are TGTGCCAGTAGTATTGGGACTAGGAATGAGCAGTTCTTC.